This record concerns one T cell receptor beta chain sequence. Template switching added a universal primer binding site, and final cDNA carried unique molecular identifiers. TCRdb ran MiXCR on the 5' RACE reads and lists one entry per CDR3 protein. In the table there are roughly 720,000 distinct CDR3 sequences, 15% to 20% of which are singletons. The CDR3 is 15 amino acids. The V segment lost 4 bases and the J segment 4 bases; nucleotides outside the gene matches: 9. The germline CDR1 and CDR2 sequences are PRHDT and FYEKMQ (reference sequence). This entry belongs to a study of identical twins. The data were also submitted as part of a second study, on T cells expressing NK-cell markers.

The sequence was collected from a woman aged 18 to 35 in good health. The specimen was PBMCs. The chain combines TRBV13 with TRBJ1-1, with 7 bases fitting TRBD1. DNA for the CDR3: TGTGCCAGCAGCTCCGGGACAGTCGGGTCCACTGAAGCTTTCTTT. Translating gives CASSSGTVGSTEAFF.